Each of the 32 T cell receptor beta chains below was sequenced from the same sample in a study of T cells in Graves' hyperthyroidism and ophthalmopathy. The CDR3 regions of TCR beta were amplified from RNA transcripts. During a first-round RT-PCR of the TCR CDR3, the HTBI primer set was used. TCRdb reprocessed the multiplex PCR reads via MiXCR and lists one record per CDR3 protein. Among over 400,000 distinct CDR3 sequences, less than 25% were seen once, and the ten largest hold approximately 54%. Sequencing was carried out using blood. These receptor sequences come from a woman aged 70-85 years with Graves' ophthalmopathy.

A few counts support this clonotype. The chain couples TRBV10-3 to TRBJ2-2; the match to TRBD2 covers 8 bases. CDR3 size: 17 residues. With 4 bases clipped from V and 5 bases from J, the junction kept 12 bases outside the gene matches. Per germline, CDR1 ENHRY and CDR2 SYGVKD. The CDR3 here is CAISVGLAALGTGELFF. The CDR3 region has the DNA TGTGCCATCAGTGTCGGACTAGCAGCCTTGGGAACCGGGGAGCTGTTTTTT.

The chain combines TRBV5-1 with TRBJ2-7, with TRBD1 as a possible D gene (6 bases). CDR1 and CDR2 from the germline V gene are SGHRS and YFSETQ. V lost 4 bases and J lost 0, with 23 bases in between. CDR3 length: 18 amino acids. In DNA, the CDR3 is TGCGCCAGCAGCGTCTCTGTGACGGGACATCGGAGCTCCTACGAGCAGTACTTC. Translation gives CASSVSVTGHRSSYEQYF. Full variable domain (rest looked up from reference TRBV5-1 and TRBJ2-7): KAGVTQTPRYLIKTRGQQVTLSCSPISGHRSVSWYQQTPGQGLQFLFEYFSETQRNKGNFPGRFSGRQFSNSRSEMNVSTLELGDSALYLCASSVSVTGHRSSYEQYFGPGTRLTVT.

In its sample, this clonotype was seen many times. The rearrangement uses TRBV6-1 and TRBJ2-3; no definite D call. Germline values: CDR1 MNHNS, CDR2 SASEGT. V lost 5 bases to trimming and J lost 5 bases, with 8 bases between them. The CDR3 is 12 residues long. CDR3 amino acids: CASSPIGDTQYF. The DNA for the CDR3 is TGTGCCAGCAGTCCCATTGGAGATACGCAGTATTTT.

The J gene is TRBJ2-3, the V gene TRBV6-2 or TRBV6-3, with D maybe TRBD1 (5 bases). The V end was cut by 5 bases, the J end by 2 bases, with 14 bases between. CDR1 is MNHEY, CDR2 SVGEGT, per germline. This CDR3 comprises 15 residues. CDR3 DNA sequence: TGTGCCAGCAGTGCCCATAGGACATACACAGATACGCAGTATTTT. Translation gives CASSAHRTYTDTQYF.

This clonotype was seen at least ten times. The chain employs TRBV20-1 and TRBJ2-7, with 8 bases matching TRBD2. CDR1 DFQATT and CDR2 SNEGSKA come from the germline V gene (reference sequence). The CDR3 runs to 13 residues. Unmatched junction bases numbered 9, after V lost 7 bases and J lost 4 bases. This CDR3 reads CSVQREGLYEQYF. CDR3 nucleotide sequence: TGCAGTGTACAACGGGAGGGCCTTTACGAGCAGTACTTC.

In its sample, this clonotype was seen many times. J is TRBJ2-5 and V is TRBV12-3 or TRBV12-4, with TRBD2 matching 11 bases. Trimming removed 5 bases from V and 4 bases from J; junction bases left unmatched: 3. This CDR3 is 14 amino acids long. Here the CDR3 reads CASSPGTSGETQYF. DNA for the CDR3: TGTGCCAGCAGTCCCGGGACTAGCGGAGAGACCCAGTACTTC.

The V gene is TRBV29-1, the J gene TRBJ2-7; 10 nucleotides align to TRBD1. V shed 4 bases, J shed 4 bases, and the junction held 4 bases outside the gene matches. The germline V gene encodes CDR1 SQVTM and CDR2 ANQGSEA. CDR3 length equals 13 residues. The CDR3 region is CSVGQGAYYEQYF. In DNA, the CDR3 is TGCAGCGTTGGACAGGGGGCCTATTACGAGCAGTACTTC.

This clonotype was counted between two and nine times. V is TRBV20-1 and J is TRBJ2-3, with 8 bases aligning to TRBD2. The germline CDR1 and CDR2 sequences are DFQATT and SNEGSKA (reference sequence). The J segment lost 3 bases and the V segment lost 1 base, leaving 12 bases of the junction unmatched. This CDR3 region has 17 residues. CDR3 DNA: TGCAGTGCTAGAGGGAACGGGAGGGCCGAAATAACAGATACGCAGTATTTT. Its translation is CSARGNGRAEITDTQYF.

This clonotype was seen repeatedly, ten times or more. The V call is TRBV11-2, the J call TRBJ2-1; tentatively, D is TRBD1 (5 bases). Germline values: CDR1 SGHAT, CDR2 FQNNGV. The length of the CDR3 is 14 residues. Trimming shortened V by 6 bases and J by 3 bases, and 12 bases separated the two germline ends. The CDR3 coding sequence is TGTGCCAGCAGTACGCCAAGGGGCTACAATGAGCAGTTCTTC. Protein sequence: CASSTPRGYNEQFF.

This clonotype was found a few times. The CDR3 region is CSASTEQGGSDTQYF. DNA for the CDR3: TGCAGTGCTAGTACGGAGCAGGGGGGGTCAGATACGCAGTATTTT. V is TRBV20-1 and J is TRBJ2-3; D may match TRBD1 or TRBD2 (7 bases each). The germline CDR1 and CDR2 sequences are DFQATT and SNEGSKA (reference sequence). The CDR3 is made up of 15 amino acids. The V and J ends lost 3 bases and 4 bases respectively, with 17 bases between them.

V gene TRBV7-3 combines with J gene TRBJ2-7; 9 nucleotides line up with TRBD2. Losses at the gene ends were 5 bases for V and 0 bases for J; bases not matched to a gene: 5. CDR1 and CDR2 from the germline V gene are SGHTA and FQGTGA. This CDR3 region has 15 residues. CDR3 nucleotide sequence: TGTGCCAGCAGCGTCAATAGCGGGAGCTCCTACGAGCAGTACTTC. This encodes CASSVNSGSSYEQYF.

The chain links TRBV27 to TRBJ2-7; possible D gene TRBD1, 6 bases. V was cut by 0 bases and J by 2 bases, with 11 bases left in between. This CDR3 has 15 residues. The V gene's germline CDR1 is MNHEY and CDR2 SMNVEV (reference sequence). The CDR3 DNA sequence: TGTGCCAGCAGTTTATCGCTCAGGGGAACCTACGAGCAGTACTTC. This translates into CASSLSLRGTYEQYF.

This sequence joins TRBV5-6 and TRBJ1-2, with D possibly being TRBD1 (6 bases). CDR1 SGHDT and CDR2 YYEEEE come from the germline V gene. There are 14 residues in the CDR3. The germline V and J ends were trimmed by 4 bases and 2 bases, with 12 bases remaining between them. CDR3 region: CASSPRGVNYGYTF. Here the CDR3 DNA reads TGTGCCAGCAGCCCTAGGGGGGTAAACTATGGCTACACCTTC.

Many counts were recorded for this clonotype. The rearrangement uses TRBV29-1 and TRBJ1-1, with D unclear. The CDR3 length is 15 residues. The germline gives CDR1 SQVTM, CDR2 ANQGSEA. The germline V and J ends were trimmed by 6 bases and 0 bases, with 17 bases remaining between them. This chain's CDR3 is CSVPGSSFMNTEAFF. CDR3 DNA: TGCAGCGTGCCGGGGTCCTCCTTTATGAACACTGAAGCTTTCTTT.

This clonotype was detected ten times or more. The genes are TRBV2 and TRBJ2-5; 11 nucleotides agree with TRBD2. Germline values: CDR1 SNHLY, CDR2 FYNNEI. The CDR3 has 17 residues. V shed 1 base and J 0 bases; nucleotides not matched to a gene: 4. The CDR3 DNA sequence: TGTGCCAGCAGTGAAGGTTGGGGACTAGCGGACCAAGAGACCCAGTACTTC. This sequence encodes CASSEGWGLADQETQYF. Looking up the rest from reference TRBV2 and TRBJ2-5 gives the full variable domain: EPEVTQTPSHQVTQMGQEVILRCVPISNHLYFYWYRQILGQKVEFLVSFYNNEISEKSEIFDDQFSVERPDGSNFTLKIRSTKLEDSAMYFCASSEGWGLADQETQYFGPGTRLLVL.

This clonotype was counted many times. The chain employs TRBV12-5 and TRBJ2-7; D not certain. The V gene's germline CDR1 is LGHNT and CDR2 FRNRAP. Trimming took 5 bases from V and 5 from J, leaving 7 bases between them. This CDR3 spans 11 amino acids. The CDR3 here is CASGQGNEQYF. CDR3 bases: TGTGCTAGTGGTCAAGGGAACGAGCAGTACTTC.

The chain carries TRBV2 and TRBJ1-2; the D is unclear. The CDR3 spans 13 residues. V was clipped by 2 bases and J by 4 bases, with 8 bases between them. Germline assignment: CDR1 SNHLY and CDR2 FYNNEI. CDR3: CASSERAIYGYTF. The CDR3 DNA sequence: TGTGCCAGCAGTGAACGGGCTATCTATGGCTACACCTTC.

This clonotype was detected only a few times. The chain is built from TRBV24-1 and TRBJ2-7; 9 bases are shared with TRBD1. The CDR3 has 14 amino acids. The germline V gene has CDR1 KGHDR and CDR2 SFDVKD. With V trimmed by 4 bases and J by 8 bases, 8 bases remained unmatched. CDR3 sequence (DNA): TGTGCCACCAGTGAACAGGGGGCGAAGGCTCAGCAGTACTTC. It codes for CATSEQGAKAQQYF.

This sequence joins TRBV6-5 and TRBJ2-1; TRBD2 matches 12 bases. CDR1 MNHEY and CDR2 SVGAGI come from the germline V gene. The CDR3 is 17 residues long. The trim removed 2 bases at V and 6 bases at J, leaving 8 bases unmatched. CDR3 amino acids: CASSYPDPLAGGNEQFF. The CDR3 nucleotides are TGTGCCAGCAGTTACCCCGACCCACTAGCGGGAGGCAATGAGCAGTTCTTC.

This chain joins TRBV12-3 or TRBV12-4 and TRBJ2-3; 16 bases agree with TRBD2. This CDR3 contains 15 residues. The trim removed 3 bases at V and 10 bases at J, leaving 4 bases unmatched. The CDR3 bases are TGTGCCAGCAGTTTTCCGGGACTAGCGGGAGGGGCGCAGTATTTT. It yields the protein CASSFPGLAGGAQYF.

V is TRBV12-5 and J is TRBJ2-7; a possible D gene is TRBD2 (6 bases). CDR1 is LGHNT, CDR2 FRNRAP, per germline. This CDR3 contains 12 residues. V was clipped by 2 bases and J by 7 bases, with 9 bases between them. As DNA, the CDR3 is TGTGCTAGTGGTTTGTCAGGGAGGGAGCAGTACTTC. It encodes CASGLSGREQYF.

This clonotype has just a few counts. The V and J genes are TRBV2 and TRBJ1-1, with 7 bases fitting TRBD1. Germline assignment: CDR1 SNHLY and CDR2 FYNNEI. Trimming cost V 6 bases and J 0 bases; bases outside gene matches: 4. The CDR3 consists of 14 residues. The CDR3 spells CASRGDRLNTEAFF. CDR3 nucleotide sequence: TGTGCCAGCAGAGGGGACAGATTGAACACTGAAGCTTTCTTT.

The rearrangement uses TRBV5-1 and TRBJ2-7; D unresolved. Germline CDR1 and CDR2: SGHRS and YFSETQ. The V end was cut by 4 bases, the J end by 2 bases, with 10 bases between. This CDR3 is 13 amino acids long. For the CDR3, the DNA is TGCGCCAGCAGCGCTGGAAATCCCTACGAGCAGTACTTC. It codes for CASSAGNPYEQYF.

This chain joins TRBV18 and TRBJ1-1; no firm D call. CDR3 length equals 13 residues. Germline CDR1 reads KGHSH; CDR2 reads LQKENI. Trimming left V 5 bases short and J 4 bases short, with 11 bases between. DNA for the CDR3: TGTGCCAGCTCAAAGACCTCAAGCACTGAAGCTTTCTTT. This codes for CASSKTSSTEAFF.

CDR3 in amino acids: CSVRPVSGGNTGELFF. DNA of the CDR3: TGCAGCGTCCGACCCGTTTCGGGTGGTAACACCGGGGAGCTGTTTTTT. The gene calls are TRBV29-1 and TRBJ2-2; the D is unclear. Germline-derived CDR1 and CDR2 are SQVTM and ANQGSEA. This CDR3 has 16 residues. The V end lost 6 bases, the J end lost 2 bases, and 19 bases lay between the germline ends.

Comment on this clonotype: A much more abundant neighbour one base away suggests this may be a read error. V and J are TRBV30 and TRBJ1-1; no clear D. CDR1 is GTSNPN and CDR2 is SVGIG in the germline V gene (reference sequence). The CDR3 spans 12 residues. This CDR3 reads CAWTHMNTEASF. The CDR3 DNA reads as TGTGCCTGGACCCACATGAACACTGAAGCTTCCTTT. Supplemented by reference TRBV30 and TRBJ1-1, the full variable domain reads SQTIHQWPATLVQPVGSPLSLECTVEGTSNPNLYWYRQAAGRGLQLLFYSVGIGQISSEVPQNLSASRPQDRQFILSSKKLLLSDSGFYLCAWTHMNTEASFGQGTRLTVV.

This clonotype was found many times. J is TRBJ2-2 and V is TRBV20-1; D unclear. The CDR3 consists of 13 residues. Trimming stripped 3 bases from V and 4 bases from J, with 9 bases between. Germline V gene sequence: CDR1 DFQATT, CDR2 SNEGSKA (reference sequence). The CDR3 spells CSASRTFTGELFF. The CDR3, as DNA: TGCAGTGCTAGCCGGACCTTCACCGGGGAGCTGTTTTTT.

The chain uses TRBV30 and TRBJ1-6; no firm D call. This CDR3 has 14 amino acids. V lost 0 bases to trimming and J lost 6 bases, with 9 bases between them. Germline CDR1 and CDR2: GTSNPN and SVGIG (reference sequence). Here the CDR3 reads CAWSVRGRNSPLHF. CDR3 nucleotides: TGTGCCTGGAGTGTAAGAGGGCGTAATTCACCCCTCCACTTT.

This chain uses TRBV10-3 with TRBJ2-1; TRBD1 is a possible D gene (6 bases). Per the germline V gene, CDR1 is ENHRY and CDR2 is SYGVKD. V shed 2 bases and J shed 10 bases, with 12 bases lying between them. The CDR3 covers 13 residues. The CDR3 nucleotides are TGTGCCATCAGTGAGCCTCCAGGGGAAGAGCAGTTCTTC. Its translation: CAISEPPGEEQFF.

The chain uses TRBV10-3 and TRBJ2-7, with 8 bases identical to TRBD1. The CDR3 length is 16 residues. Germline V gene data show CDR1 as ENHRY and CDR2 as SYGVKD. The V and J ends lost 6 bases and 2 bases, in that order; junction bases with no gene match: 12. The CDR3 is CAISDTGQGGPYEQYF. The CDR3 DNA sequence: TGTGCCATCAGCGATACCGGACAGGGAGGTCCCTACGAGCAGTACTTC.

This clonotype was detected only a few times. This chain connects TRBV6-1 to TRBJ2-1; D is perhaps TRBD2 (5 bases). Germline lookup yields CDR1 MNHNS and CDR2 SASEGT. The V and J ends lost 6 bases and 4 bases respectively, with 16 bases between them. The CDR3 spans 15 residues. CDR3 sequence: CASSPGLARYNEQFF. CDR3 nucleotide sequence: TGTGCCAGCAGCCCCGGTTTAGCGAGGTACAATGAGCAGTTCTTC.

The sample holds many counts of this clonotype. The chain links TRBV12-3 or TRBV12-4 to TRBJ2-1, with a tentative D call TRBD2 (6 bases). With 1 base removed from V and 3 bases from J, the gap between germline ends came to 10 bases. The CDR3 contains 15 residues. CDR3 bases: TGTGCCAGCAGTTTAGGAGCGGGTCTCTACAATGAGCAGTTCTTC. This gives the protein CASSLGAGLYNEQFF.